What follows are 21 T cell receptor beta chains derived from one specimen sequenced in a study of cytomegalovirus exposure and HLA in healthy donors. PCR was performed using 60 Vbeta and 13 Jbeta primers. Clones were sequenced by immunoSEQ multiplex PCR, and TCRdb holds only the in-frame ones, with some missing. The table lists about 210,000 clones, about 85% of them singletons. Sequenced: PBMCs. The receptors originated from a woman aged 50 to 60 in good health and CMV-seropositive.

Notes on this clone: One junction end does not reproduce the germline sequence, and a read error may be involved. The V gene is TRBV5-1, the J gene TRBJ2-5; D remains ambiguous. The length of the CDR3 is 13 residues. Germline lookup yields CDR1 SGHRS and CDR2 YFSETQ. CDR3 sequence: CASSLADQETQYF. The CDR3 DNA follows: TGCGCCAGCAGTTTGGCAGACCAAGAGACCCAGTACTTC.

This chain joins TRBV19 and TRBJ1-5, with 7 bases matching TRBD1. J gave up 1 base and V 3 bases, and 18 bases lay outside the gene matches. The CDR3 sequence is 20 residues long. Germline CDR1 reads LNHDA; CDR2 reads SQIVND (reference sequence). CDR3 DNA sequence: TGTGCCAGTAGTATGCCCTTTCTGGCCCAGGGGGGACGGAGCAATCAGCCCCAGCATTTT. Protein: CASSMPFLAQGGRSNQPQHF.

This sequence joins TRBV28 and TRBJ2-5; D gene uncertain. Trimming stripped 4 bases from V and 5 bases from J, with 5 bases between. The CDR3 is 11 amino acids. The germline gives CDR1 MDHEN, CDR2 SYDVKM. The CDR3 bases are TGTGCCAGCAGTTCCGGGGAGACCCAGTACTTC. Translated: CASSSGETQYF.

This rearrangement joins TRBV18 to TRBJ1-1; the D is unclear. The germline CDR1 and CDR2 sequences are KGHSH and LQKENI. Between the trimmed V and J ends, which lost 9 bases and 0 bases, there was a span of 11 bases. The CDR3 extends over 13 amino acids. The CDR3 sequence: CASLLLMNTEAFF. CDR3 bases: TGTGCCAGTCTACTACTTATGAACACTGAAGCTTTCTTT.

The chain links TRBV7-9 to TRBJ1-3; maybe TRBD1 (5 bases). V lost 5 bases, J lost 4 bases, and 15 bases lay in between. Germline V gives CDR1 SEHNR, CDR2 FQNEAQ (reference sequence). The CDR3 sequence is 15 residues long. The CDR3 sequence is CASSLLGGGGNTIYF. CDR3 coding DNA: TGTGCCAGCAGCCTTCTTGGGGGAGGAGGAAACACCATATATTTT.

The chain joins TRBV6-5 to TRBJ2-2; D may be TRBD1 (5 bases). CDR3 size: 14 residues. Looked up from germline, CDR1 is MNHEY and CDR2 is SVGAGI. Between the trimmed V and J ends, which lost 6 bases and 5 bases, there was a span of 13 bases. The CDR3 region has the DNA TGTGCCAGCAGCGGAACGCAGGGTACCGGGGAGCTGTTTTTT. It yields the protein CASSGTQGTGELFF.

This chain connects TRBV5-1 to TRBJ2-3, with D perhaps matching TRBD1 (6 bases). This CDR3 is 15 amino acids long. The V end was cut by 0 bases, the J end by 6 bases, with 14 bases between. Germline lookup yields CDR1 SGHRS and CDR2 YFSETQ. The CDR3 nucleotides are TGCGCCAGCAGCTTGGGGACAGTTCGGTCTGATACGCAGTATTTT. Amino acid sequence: CASSLGTVRSDTQYF.

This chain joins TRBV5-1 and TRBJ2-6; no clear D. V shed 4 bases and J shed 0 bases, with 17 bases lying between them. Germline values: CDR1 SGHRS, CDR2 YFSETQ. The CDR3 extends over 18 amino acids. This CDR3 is CASSTRPVADSGANVLTF. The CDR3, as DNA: TGCGCCAGCAGCACACGGCCGGTAGCCGACTCTGGGGCCAACGTCCTGACTTTC. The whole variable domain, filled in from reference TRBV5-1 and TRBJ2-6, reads KAGVTQTPRYLIKTRGQQVTLSCSPISGHRSVSWYQQTPGQGLQFLFEYFSETQRNKGNFPGRFSGRQFSNSRSEMNVSTLELGDSALYLCASSTRPVADSGANVLTFGAGSRLTVL.

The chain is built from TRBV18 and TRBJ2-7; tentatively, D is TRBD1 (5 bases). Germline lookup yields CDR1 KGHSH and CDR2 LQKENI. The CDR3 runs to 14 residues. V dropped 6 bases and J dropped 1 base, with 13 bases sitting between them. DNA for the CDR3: TGTGCCAGCTCGCGAGGACACCAGTCCTACGAGCAGTACTTC. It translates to CASSRGHQSYEQYF.

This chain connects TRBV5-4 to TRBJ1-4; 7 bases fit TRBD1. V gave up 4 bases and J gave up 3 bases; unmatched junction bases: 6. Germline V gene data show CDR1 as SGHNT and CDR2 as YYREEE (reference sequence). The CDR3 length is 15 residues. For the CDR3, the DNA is TGTGCCAGCAGCCCGCGACAGGGCTCTAATGAAAAACTGTTTTTT. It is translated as CASSPRQGSNEKLFF.

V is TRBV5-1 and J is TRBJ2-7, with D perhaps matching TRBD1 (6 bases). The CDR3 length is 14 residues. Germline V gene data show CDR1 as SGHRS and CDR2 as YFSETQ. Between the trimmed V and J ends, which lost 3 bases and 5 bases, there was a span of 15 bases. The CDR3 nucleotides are TGCGCCAGCAGCTACACAACAGGGAACCACGAGCAGTACTTC. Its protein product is CASSYTTGNHEQYF.

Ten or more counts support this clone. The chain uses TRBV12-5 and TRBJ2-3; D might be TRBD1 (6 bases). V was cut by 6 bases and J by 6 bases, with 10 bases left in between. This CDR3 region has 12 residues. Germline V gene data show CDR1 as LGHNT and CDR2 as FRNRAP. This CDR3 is CASGTGQDTQYF. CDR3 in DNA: TGTGCTAGTGGAACCGGACAGGATACGCAGTATTTT.

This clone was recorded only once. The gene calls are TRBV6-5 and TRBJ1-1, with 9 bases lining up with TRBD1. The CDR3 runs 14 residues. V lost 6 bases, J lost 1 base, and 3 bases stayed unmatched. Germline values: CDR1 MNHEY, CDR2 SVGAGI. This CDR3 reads CASRMGQGNTEAFF. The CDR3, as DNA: TGTGCCAGCAGAATGGGACAGGGGAACACTGAAGCTTTCTTT.

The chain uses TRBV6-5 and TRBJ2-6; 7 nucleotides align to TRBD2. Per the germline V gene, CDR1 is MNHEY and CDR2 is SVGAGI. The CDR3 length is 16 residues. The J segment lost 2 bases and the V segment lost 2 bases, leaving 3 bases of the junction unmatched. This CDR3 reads CASSYAGRAGANVLTF. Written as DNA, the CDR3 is TGTGCCAGCAGTTACGCGGGGAGGGCTGGGGCCAACGTCCTGACTTTC.

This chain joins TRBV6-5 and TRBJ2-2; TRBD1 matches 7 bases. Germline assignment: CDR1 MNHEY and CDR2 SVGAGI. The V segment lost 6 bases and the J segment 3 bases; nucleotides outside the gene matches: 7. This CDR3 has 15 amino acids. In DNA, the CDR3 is TGTGCCAGCAGGCCCGGGACAGAGGACACCGGGGAGCTGTTTTTT. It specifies CASRPGTEDTGELFF.

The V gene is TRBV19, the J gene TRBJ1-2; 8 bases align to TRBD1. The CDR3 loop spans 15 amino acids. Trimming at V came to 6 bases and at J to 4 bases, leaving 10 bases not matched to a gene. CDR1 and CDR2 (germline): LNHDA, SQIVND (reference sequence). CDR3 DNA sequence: TGTGCCAGTAGACTGGGACAGGCGAGTTCCTATGGCTACACCTTC. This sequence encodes CASRLGQASSYGYTF.

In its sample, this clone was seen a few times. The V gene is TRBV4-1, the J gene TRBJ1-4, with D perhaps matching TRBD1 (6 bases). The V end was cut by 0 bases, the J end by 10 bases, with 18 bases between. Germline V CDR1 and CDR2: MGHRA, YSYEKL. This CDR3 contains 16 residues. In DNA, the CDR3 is TGCGCCAGCAGCCAAGATAAAGAACAGGGAAAGGGAAAACTGTTTTTT. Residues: CASSQDKEQGKGKLFF.

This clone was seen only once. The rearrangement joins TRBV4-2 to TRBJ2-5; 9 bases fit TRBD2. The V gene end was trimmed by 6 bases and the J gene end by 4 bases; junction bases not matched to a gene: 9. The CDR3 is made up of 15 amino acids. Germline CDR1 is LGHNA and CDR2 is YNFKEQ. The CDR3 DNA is TGTGCCAGCAGTCAAAGCGGGGGGCTCAGAGAGACCCAGTACTTC. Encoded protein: CASSQSGGLRETQYF.

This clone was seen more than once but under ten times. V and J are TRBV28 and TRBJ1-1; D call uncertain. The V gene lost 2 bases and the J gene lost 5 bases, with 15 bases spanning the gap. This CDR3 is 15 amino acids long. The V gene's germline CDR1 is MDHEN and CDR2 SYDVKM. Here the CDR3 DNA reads TGTGCCAGCAGTTTACCTGTCACGGGGAAGACTGAAGCTTTCTTT. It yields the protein CASSLPVTGKTEAFF.

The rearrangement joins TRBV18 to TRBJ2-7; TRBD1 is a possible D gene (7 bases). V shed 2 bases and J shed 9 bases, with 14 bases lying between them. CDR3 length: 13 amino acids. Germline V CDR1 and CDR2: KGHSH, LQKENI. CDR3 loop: CASSPGQGGVQYF. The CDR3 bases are TGTGCCAGCTCACCAGGGCAGGGGGGTGTGCAGTACTTC.

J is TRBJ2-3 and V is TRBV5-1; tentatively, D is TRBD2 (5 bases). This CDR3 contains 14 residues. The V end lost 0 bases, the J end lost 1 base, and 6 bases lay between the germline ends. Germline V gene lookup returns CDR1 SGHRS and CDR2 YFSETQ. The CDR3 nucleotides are TGCGCCAGCAGCTTGGGAGGGCGCACAGATACGCAGTATTTT. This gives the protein CASSLGGRTDTQYF.